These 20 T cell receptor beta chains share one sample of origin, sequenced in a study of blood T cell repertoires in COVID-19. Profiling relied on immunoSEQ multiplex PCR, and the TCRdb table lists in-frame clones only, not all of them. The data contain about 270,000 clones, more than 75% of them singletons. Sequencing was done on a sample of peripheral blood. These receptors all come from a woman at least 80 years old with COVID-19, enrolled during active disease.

DNA for the CDR3: TGTGCCTGGAGTCCGGGTAAAAACTATGGCTACACCTTC. Residues: CAWSPGKNYGYTF. The chain uses TRBV30 and TRBJ1-2; D call uncertain. The CDR3 consists of 13 residues. CDR1 GTSNPN and CDR2 SVGIG come from the germline V gene (reference sequence). V shed 2 bases and J shed 2 bases, with 9 bases lying between them.

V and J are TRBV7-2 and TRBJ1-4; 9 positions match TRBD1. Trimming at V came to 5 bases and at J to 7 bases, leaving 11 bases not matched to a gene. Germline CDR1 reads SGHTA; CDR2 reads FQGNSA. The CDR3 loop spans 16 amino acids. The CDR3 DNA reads TGTGCCAGCAGCCTTCCGGGACAGGGACGAGGTGAAAAACTGTTTTTT. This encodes CASSLPGQGRGEKLFF.

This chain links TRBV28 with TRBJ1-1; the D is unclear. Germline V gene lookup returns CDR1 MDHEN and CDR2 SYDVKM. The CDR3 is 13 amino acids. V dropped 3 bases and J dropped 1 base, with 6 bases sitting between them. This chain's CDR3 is CASSFTGNTEAFF. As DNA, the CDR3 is TGTGCCAGCAGTTTTACGGGGAACACTGAAGCTTTCTTT.

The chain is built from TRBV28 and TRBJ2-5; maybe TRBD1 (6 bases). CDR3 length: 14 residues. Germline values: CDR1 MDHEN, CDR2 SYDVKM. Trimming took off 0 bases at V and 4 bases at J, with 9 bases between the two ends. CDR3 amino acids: CASSLWQGRETQYF. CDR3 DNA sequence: TGTGCCAGCAGTTTATGGCAGGGGAGAGAGACCCAGTACTTC.

This CDR3 is CASSPWGGASGNTIYF. The CDR3, as DNA: TGTGCCAGCAGCCCGTGGGGGGGCGCGTCGGGAAACACCATATATTTT. The V and J genes are TRBV7-8 and TRBJ1-3, with D possibly TRBD1 on 6 matching bases. The CDR3 extends over 16 amino acids. V lost 5 bases, J lost 4 bases, and 18 bases lay in between. Germline CDR1 is SGHVS and CDR2 is FQNEAQ.

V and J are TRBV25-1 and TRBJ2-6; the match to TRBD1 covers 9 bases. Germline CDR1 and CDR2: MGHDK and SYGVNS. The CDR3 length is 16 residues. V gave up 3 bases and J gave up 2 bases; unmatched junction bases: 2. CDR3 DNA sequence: TGTGCCAGCAGTGACCGACAGGGGGCTGGGGCCAACGTCCTGACTTTC. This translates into CASSDRQGAGANVLTF.

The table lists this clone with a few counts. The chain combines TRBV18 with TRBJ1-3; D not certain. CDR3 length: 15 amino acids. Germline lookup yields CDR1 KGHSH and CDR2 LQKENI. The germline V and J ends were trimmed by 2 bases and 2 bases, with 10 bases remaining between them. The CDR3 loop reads CASSPIEHTGNTIYF. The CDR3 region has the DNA TGTGCCAGCTCACCAATAGAGCATACTGGAAACACCATATATTTT.

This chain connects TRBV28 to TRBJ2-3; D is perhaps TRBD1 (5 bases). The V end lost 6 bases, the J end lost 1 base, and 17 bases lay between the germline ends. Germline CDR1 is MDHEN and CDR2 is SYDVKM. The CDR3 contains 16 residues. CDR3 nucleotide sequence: TGTGCCAGCAGCCCCGCCGGGCCCAGGGGCACAGATACGCAGTATTTT. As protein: CASSPAGPRGTDTQYF.

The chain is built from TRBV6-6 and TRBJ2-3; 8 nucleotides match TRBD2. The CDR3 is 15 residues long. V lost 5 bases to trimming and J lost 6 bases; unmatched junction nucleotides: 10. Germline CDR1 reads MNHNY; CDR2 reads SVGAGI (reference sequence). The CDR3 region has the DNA TGTGCCAGCAGTGGCGGGGGGACCCCGGGGGATACGCAGTATTTT. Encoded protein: CASSGGGTPGDTQYF.

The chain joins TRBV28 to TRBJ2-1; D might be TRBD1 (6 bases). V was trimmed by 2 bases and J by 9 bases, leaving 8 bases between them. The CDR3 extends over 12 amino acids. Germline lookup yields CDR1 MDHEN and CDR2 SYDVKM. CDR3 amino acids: CASSLPQGEQFF. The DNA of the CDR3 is TGTGCCAGCAGTTTACCACAGGGTGAGCAGTTCTTC. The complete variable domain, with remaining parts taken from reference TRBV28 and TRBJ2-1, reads DVKVTQSSRYLVKRTGEKVFLECVQDMDHENMFWYRQDPGLGLRLIYFSYDVKMKEKGDIPEGYSVSREKKERFSLILESASTNQTSMYLCASSLPQGEQFFGPGTRLTVL.

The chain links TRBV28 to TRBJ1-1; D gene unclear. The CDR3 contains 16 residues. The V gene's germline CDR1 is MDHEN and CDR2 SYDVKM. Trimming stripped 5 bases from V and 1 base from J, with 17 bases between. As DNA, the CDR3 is TGTGCCAGCAGTGCCCTAAGCGGCAGGCGGAACACTGAAGCTTTCTTT. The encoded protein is CASSALSGRRNTEAFF. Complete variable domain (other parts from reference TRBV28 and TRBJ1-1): DVKVTQSSRYLVKRTGEKVFLECVQDMDHENMFWYRQDPGLGLRLIYFSYDVKMKEKGDIPEGYSVSREKKERFSLILESASTNQTSMYLCASSALSGRRNTEAFFGQGTRLTVV.

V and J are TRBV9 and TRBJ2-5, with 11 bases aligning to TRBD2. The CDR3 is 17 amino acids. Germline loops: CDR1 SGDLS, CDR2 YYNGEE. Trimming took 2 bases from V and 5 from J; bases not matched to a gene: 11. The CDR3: CASSVGTSGLSRETQYF. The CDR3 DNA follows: TGTGCCAGCAGCGTTGGGACTAGCGGCCTTTCCCGGGAGACCCAGTACTTC.

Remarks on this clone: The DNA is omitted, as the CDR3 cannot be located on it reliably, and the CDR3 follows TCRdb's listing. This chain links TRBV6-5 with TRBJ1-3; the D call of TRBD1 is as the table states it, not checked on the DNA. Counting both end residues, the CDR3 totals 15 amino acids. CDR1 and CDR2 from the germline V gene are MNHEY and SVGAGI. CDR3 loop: CASSTSLAGGNTIYF.

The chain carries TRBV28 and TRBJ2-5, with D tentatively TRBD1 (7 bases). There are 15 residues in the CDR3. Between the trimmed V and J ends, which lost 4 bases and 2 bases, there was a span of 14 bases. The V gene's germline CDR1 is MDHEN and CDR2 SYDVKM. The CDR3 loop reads CASSSQGGYQETQYF. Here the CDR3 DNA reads TGTGCCAGCAGTTCTCAGGGGGGATATCAAGAGACCCAGTACTTC.

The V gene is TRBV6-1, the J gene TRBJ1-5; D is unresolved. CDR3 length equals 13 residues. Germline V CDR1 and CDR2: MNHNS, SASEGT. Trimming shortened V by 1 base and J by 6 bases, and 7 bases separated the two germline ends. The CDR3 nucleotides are TGTGCCAGCAGTGAAGTGGGGAGTCAGCCCCAGCATTTT. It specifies CASSEVGSQPQHF.

Here the CDR3 DNA reads TGTGCCAGCAGTTTAGGGGCCCAGGGCTACACCTTC. This codes for CASSLGAQGYTF. The chain has TRBV12-3 or TRBV12-4 and TRBJ1-2; D ambiguous. V shed 1 base and J shed 8 bases, with 8 bases lying between them. There are 12 residues in the CDR3.

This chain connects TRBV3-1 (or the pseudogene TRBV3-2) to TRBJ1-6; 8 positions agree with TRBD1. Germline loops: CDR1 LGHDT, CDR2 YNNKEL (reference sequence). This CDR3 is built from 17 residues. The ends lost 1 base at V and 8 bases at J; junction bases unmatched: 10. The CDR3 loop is CASSQARRTGLYSPLHF. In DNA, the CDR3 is TGTGCCAGCAGCCAAGCGCGGAGGACAGGGCTGTATTCACCCCTCCACTTT.

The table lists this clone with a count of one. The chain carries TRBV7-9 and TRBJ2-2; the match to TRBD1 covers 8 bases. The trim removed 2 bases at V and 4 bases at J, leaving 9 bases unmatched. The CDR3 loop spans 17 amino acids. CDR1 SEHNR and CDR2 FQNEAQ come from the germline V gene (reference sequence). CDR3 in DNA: TGTGCCAGCAGCTTACCAGCACCAGGGGGCGGCACCGGGGAGCTGTTTTTT. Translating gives CASSLPAPGGGTGELFF.

CDR3 sequence (DNA): TGTGCCAGCAGTTACTCGGGCAGGGAGGCTGGCTACACCTTC. It encodes CASSYSGREAGYTF. The genes are TRBV6-5 and TRBJ1-2; D possibly corresponds to TRBD1 (5 bases). V lost 0 bases to trimming and J lost 7 bases, with 12 bases between them. The CDR3 consists of 14 residues. CDR1 is MNHEY and CDR2 is SVGAGI in the germline V gene.

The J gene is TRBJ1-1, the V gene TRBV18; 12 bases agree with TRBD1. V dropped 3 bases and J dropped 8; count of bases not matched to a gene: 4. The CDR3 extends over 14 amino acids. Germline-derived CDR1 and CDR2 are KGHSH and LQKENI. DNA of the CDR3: TGTGCCAGCTCACCCGGGACAGGGGGCGCGGAAGCTTTCTTT. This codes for CASSPGTGGAEAFF. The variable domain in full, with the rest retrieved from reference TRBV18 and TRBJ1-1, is NAGVMQNPRHLVRRRGQEARLRCSPMKGHSHVYWYRQLPEEGLKFMVYLQKENIIDESGMPKERFSAEFPKEGPSILRIQQVVRGDSAAYFCASSPGTGGAEAFFGQGTRLTVV.